The entry below gives a single T cell receptor (beta chain) sequence along with its context. V dropped 6 bases and J dropped 4 bases, with 13 bases sitting between them. This CDR3 is built from 13 residues. Germline-derived CDR1 and CDR2 are MDHEN and SYDVKM. Some clones are missing from TCRdb's copy, which holds only in-frame ones; the method was immunoSEQ multiplex PCR. This sample yields 120,000 to 150,000 clones, of which more than 75% are seen a single time; less than 5% belongs to the top ten. These data originate in a study of blood T cell repertoires in COVID-19. Study background: Samples came from the United States, Italy and Spain, spanning acute and convalescent COVID-19.

Sequencing input: peripheral blood. The V gene is TRBV28, the J gene TRBJ2-7; possible D gene TRBD2, 6 bases. This sequence originates from a woman of 80 years or more with acute or convalescent COVID-19. The chain's CDR3 is CASRLAPLYEQYF. DNA of the CDR3: TGTGCCAGCAGGCTAGCGCCCCTATACGAGCAGTACTTC. The full variable domain, in which reference TRBV28 and TRBJ2-7 provide the parts outside the CDR3, is DVKVTQSSRYLVKRTGEKVFLECVQDMDHENMFWYRQDPGLGLRLIYFSYDVKMKEKGDIPEGYSVSREKKERFSLILESASTNQTSMYLCASRLAPLYEQYFGPGTRLTVT.